These T cell receptor beta chains were read from a single sample in a study of blood T cell repertoires in COVID-19. Some clones are missing from TCRdb's copy, which holds only in-frame ones; the method was immunoSEQ multiplex PCR. The sample records 220,000 or so clones, 89% being singletons. The sequenced material came from peripheral blood. The source of these receptors is a man between 60 and 75 years old who had recovered from COVID-19. CDR3s include the opening cysteine and the closing phenylalanine or tryptophan. The D gene is left open where the match is weak. Only part of the rows carry a size: once, few, many, or a class if the clone is expanded.

v_call: TRBV18; j_call: TRBJ1-2; clone_size: NA; d_call: NA; cdr3_aa: CASSPPTGANYGYTF; cdr3_nt: TGTGCCAGCTCTCCACCGACAGGAGCTAACTATGGCTACACCTTC
v_call: TRBV9; j_call: TRBJ2-1; clone_size: once; d_call: TRBD2; cdr3_aa: CASSTAPSGRSSYNEQFF; cdr3_nt: TGTGCCAGCAGCACAGCTCCTAGCGGGAGGAGCTCCTACAATGAGCAGTTCTTC
v_call: TRBV29-1; j_call: TRBJ1-5; clone_size: NA; d_call: NA; cdr3_aa: CSVLTGLSNQPQHF; cdr3_nt: TGCAGCGTTCTAACAGGGTTGAGCAATCAGCCCCAGCATTTT
v_call: TRBV6-5; j_call: TRBJ1-1; clone_size: few; d_call: TRBD1; cdr3_aa: CASSLNRGTNTEAFF; cdr3_nt: TGTGCCAGCAGTTTAAACAGGGGTACGAACACTGAAGCTTTCTTT
v_call: TRBV18; j_call: TRBJ1-1; clone_size: NA; d_call: NA; cdr3_aa: CASSPRENTEAFF; cdr3_nt: TGTGCCAGCTCACCGCGGGAGAACACTGAAGCTTTCTTT
v_call: TRBV5-1; j_call: TRBJ2-1; clone_size: NA; d_call: TRBD1; cdr3_aa: CASSTGQVNNEQFF; cdr3_nt: TGCGCCAGCAGTACGGGACAGGTAAACAATGAGCAGTTCTTC
v_call: TRBV7-2; j_call: TRBJ2-7; clone_size: NA; d_call: NA; cdr3_aa: CASSFRTTGNEQYF; cdr3_nt: TGTGCCAGCAGCTTCCGAACTACAGGGAACGAGCAGTACTTC
v_call: TRBV14; j_call: TRBJ1-1; clone_size: NA; d_call: NA; cdr3_aa: CASSPGGVIEAFF; cdr3_nt: TGTGCCAGCAGCCCCGGGGGGGTCATTGAAGCTTTCTTT
v_call: TRBV3-1/TRBV3-2; j_call: TRBJ2-7; clone_size: NA; d_call: TRBD2; cdr3_aa: CASSPSGGLRYEQYF; cdr3_nt: TGTGCCAGCAGCCCGTCCGGGGGACTACGCTACGAGCAGTACTTC
v_call: TRBV11-2; j_call: TRBJ1-1; clone_size: NA; d_call: NA; cdr3_aa: CASSIYKNTEAFF; cdr3_nt: TGTGCCAGCAGCATATACAAGAACACTGAAGCTTTCTTT
v_call: TRBV27; j_call: TRBJ2-7; clone_size: NA; d_call: NA; cdr3_aa: CASSRDRYEQYF; cdr3_nt: TGTGCCAGCAGCCGGGATCGCTACGAGCAGTACTTC
v_call: TRBV19; j_call: TRBJ1-5; clone_size: NA; d_call: TRBD1; cdr3_aa: CASSEGGQGHQPQHF; cdr3_nt: TGTGCCAGTAGTGAAGGCGGACAGGGGCATCAGCCCCAGCATTTT
v_call: TRBV6-2/TRBV6-3; j_call: TRBJ1-2; clone_size: NA; d_call: NA; cdr3_aa: CASSSRTVGVNYGYTF; cdr3_nt: TGTGCCAGCAGTTCACGGACTGTGGGCGTAAACTATGGCTACACCTTC
v_call: TRBV7-8; j_call: TRBJ2-7; clone_size: NA; d_call: NA; cdr3_aa: CASSQGRGSTYEQYF; cdr3_nt: TGTGCCAGCAGCCAAGGGCGGGGATCCACCTACGAGCAGTACTTC
v_call: TRBV6-6; j_call: TRBJ2-3; clone_size: NA; d_call: TRBD1; cdr3_aa: CASIKTGVIDTQYF; cdr3_nt: TGTGCCAGCATTAAGACAGGGGTCATAGATACGCAGTATTTT
v_call: TRBV7-2; j_call: TRBJ1-1; clone_size: few; d_call: NA; cdr3_aa: CASSPRPDRNTEAFF; cdr3_nt: TGTGCCAGCAGCCCTCGACCTGACAGGAACACTGAAGCTTTCTTT
v_call: TRBV29-1; j_call: TRBJ2-7; clone_size: NA; d_call: NA; cdr3_aa: CSGLVASTEQYF; cdr3_nt: TGCAGCGGCCTAGTCGCGAGTACCGAGCAGTACTTC
v_call: TRBV4-1; j_call: TRBJ1-1; clone_size: NA; d_call: TRBD1; cdr3_aa: CASNSEGTGNTEAFF; cdr3_nt: TGCGCCAGCAACTCGGAAGGGACAGGGAACACTGAAGCTTTCTTT
v_call: TRBV24-1; j_call: TRBJ2-7; clone_size: NA; d_call: TRBD1; cdr3_aa: CATSPGTGRSYEQYF; cdr3_nt: TGTGCCACCAGTCCGGGGACAGGGCGATCCTACGAGCAGTACTTC
v_call: TRBV11-3; j_call: TRBJ1-1; clone_size: NA; d_call: TRBD1; cdr3_aa: CASSLDRGRTEAFF; cdr3_nt: TGTGCCAGCAGCCTAGACAGGGGGCGAACTGAAGCTTTCTTT
v_call: TRBV6-5; j_call: TRBJ2-3; clone_size: NA; d_call: TRBD1; cdr3_aa: CASNPGQGGSDTQYF; cdr3_nt: TGTGCCAGCAACCCGGGACAGGGGGGTTCAGATACGCAGTATTTT
v_call: TRBV5-1; j_call: TRBJ2-4; clone_size: NA; d_call: TRBD2; cdr3_aa: CASAPLAAGENIQYF; cdr3_nt: TGCGCCAGCGCGCCCCTAGCGGCCGGGGAAAACATTCAGTACTTC
v_call: TRBV12-3/TRBV12-4; j_call: TRBJ1-5; clone_size: NA; d_call: NA; cdr3_aa: CASTTGFQPQHF; cdr3_nt: TGTGCCAGCACTACAGGGTTTCAGCCCCAGCATTTT
v_call: TRBV6-2/TRBV6-3; j_call: TRBJ2-2; clone_size: NA; d_call: NA; cdr3_aa: CASSYLGPGTGELFF; cdr3_nt: TGTGCCAGCAGTTATCTGGGGCCGGGCACCGGGGAGCTGTTTTTT
v_call: TRBV10-3; j_call: TRBJ1-1; clone_size: NA; d_call: TRBD1; cdr3_aa: CAITFDRARTEAFF; cdr3_nt: TGTGCCATCACTTTCGACAGGGCGAGGACTGAAGCTTTCTTT
v_call: TRBV19; j_call: TRBJ2-1; clone_size: NA; d_call: NA; cdr3_aa: CASSPQQATRNNEQFF; cdr3_nt: TGTGCCAGTTCCCCGCAGCAGGCAACGAGAAACAATGAGCAGTTCTTC
v_call: TRBV7-2; j_call: TRBJ2-3; clone_size: NA; d_call: TRBD2; cdr3_aa: CASSLRVAGGTDTQYF; cdr3_nt: TGTGCCAGCAGCTTAAGGGTAGCGGGGGGCACAGATACGCAGTATTTT
v_call: TRBV19; j_call: TRBJ1-2; clone_size: NA; d_call: NA; cdr3_aa: CASSPPGRGGYGYTF; cdr3_nt: TGTGCCAGTAGTCCCCCAGGCCGTGGGGGGTATGGCTACACCTTC
v_call: TRBV6-4; j_call: TRBJ2-1; clone_size: NA; d_call: NA; cdr3_aa: CASSLSPGQSYNEQFF; cdr3_nt: TGTGCCAGCAGTCTTAGCCCAGGACAGAGCTACAATGAGCAGTTCTTC
v_call: TRBV6-1; j_call: TRBJ1-2; clone_size: NA; d_call: NA; cdr3_aa: CASSEQNYGYTF; cdr3_nt: TGTGCCAGCAGTGAGCAGAACTATGGCTACACCTTC
v_call: TRBV4-3; j_call: TRBJ2-1; clone_size: NA; d_call: TRBD1; cdr3_aa: CASSRGRGRNEQFF; cdr3_nt: TGCGCCAGCAGCCGCGGCAGGGGGCGGAATGAGCAGTTCTTC
v_call: TRBV6-6; j_call: TRBJ2-7; clone_size: once; d_call: NA; cdr3_aa: CASNPAGRGEQYF; cdr3_nt: TGTGCCAGCAACCCCGCCGGGCGGGGCGAGCAGTACTTC
v_call: TRBV9; j_call: TRBJ2-3; clone_size: NA; d_call: TRBD2; cdr3_aa: CASSALPSGRLDTQYF; cdr3_nt: TGTGCCAGCAGCGCCCTTCCTAGCGGGAGGTTAGATACGCAGTATTTT
v_call: TRBV19; j_call: TRBJ2-7; clone_size: once; d_call: TRBD2; cdr3_aa: CASSISSGGPYEQYF; cdr3_nt: TGTGCCAGTAGTATCTCTAGCGGGGGCCCCTACGAGCAGTACTTC
v_call: TRBV5-4; j_call: TRBJ2-1; clone_size: NA; d_call: TRBD2; cdr3_aa: CASSGTSGGTYNEQFF; cdr3_nt: TGTGCCAGCAGCGGGACTAGCGGGGGAACCTACAATGAGCAGTTCTTC
v_call: TRBV11-2; j_call: TRBJ2-1; clone_size: NA; d_call: NA; cdr3_aa: CASSPDTNEQFF; cdr3_nt: TGTGCCAGCAGCCCGGACACAAATGAGCAGTTCTTC
v_call: TRBV7-3; j_call: TRBJ2-7; clone_size: NA; d_call: NA; cdr3_aa: CASSPDRMFPYEQYF; cdr3_nt: TGTGCCAGCAGCCCAGACAGGATGTTCCCCTACGAGCAGTACTTC
v_call: TRBV7-3; j_call: TRBJ2-5; clone_size: NA; d_call: TRBD2; cdr3_aa: CASSFSGTSLETQYF; cdr3_nt: TGTGCCAGCAGCTTCAGCGGGACTAGCCTAGAGACCCAGTACTTC
v_call: TRBV5-1; j_call: TRBJ2-7; clone_size: NA; d_call: NA; cdr3_aa: CASSSRALAYDEQYF; cdr3_nt: TGCGCCAGCAGCTCGCGGGCCTTAGCGTACGACGAGCAGTACTTC
v_call: TRBV6-2/TRBV6-3; j_call: TRBJ1-4; clone_size: NA; d_call: TRBD1; cdr3_aa: CASSRDRGEKLFF; cdr3_nt: TGTGCCAGCAGTCGGGACAGGGGTGAAAAACTGTTTTTT
v_call: TRBV6-1; j_call: TRBJ2-1; clone_size: NA; d_call: TRBD1; cdr3_aa: CASSEGGQGYNEQFF; cdr3_nt: TGTGCCAGCAGTGAGGGGGGACAGGGGTACAATGAGCAGTTCTTC